The 15 T cell receptor beta chains given below trace back to one sample, sequenced in a study of T cells after yellow fever vaccination. TCRdb redid the calling of the 5' RACE reads with MiXCR, one entry per CDR3 protein. The data contain 600,000 to 750,000 distinct CDR3 sequences, roughly an eighth of them seen just once; the ten biggest clones take up 15%. Sequenced material: PBMCs, taken on the day of the yellow fever booster vaccination. The receptors here all came from a young man who received the YFV17D yellow fever vaccine.

The chain carries TRBV5-1 and TRBJ2-3; TRBD2 matches 8 bases. J lost 4 bases, V lost 2 bases, and 3 bases had no gene match. CDR1 is SGHRS, CDR2 YFSETQ, per germline. There are 14 residues in the CDR3. The CDR3 region is CASSFREGPDTQYF. CDR3 DNA sequence: TGCGCCAGCAGCTTTCGGGAGGGGCCAGATACGCAGTATTTT.

This clonotype was recorded many times. The V call is TRBV20-1, the J call TRBJ2-3; D gene uncertain. There are 14 residues in the CDR3. Trimming took 1 base from V and 0 from J, leaving 8 bases between them. The germline V gene encodes CDR1 DFQATT and CDR2 SNEGSKA (reference sequence). CDR3 region: CSARGGPSTDTQYF. The CDR3 DNA reads as TGCAGTGCTAGAGGTGGGCCTAGCACAGATACGCAGTATTTT.

V gene TRBV27 combines with J gene TRBJ1-4; 7 bases agree with TRBD1. This CDR3 is 15 amino acids long. Looked up from germline, CDR1 is MNHEY and CDR2 is SMNVEV (reference sequence). The ends lost 3 bases at V and 4 bases at J; junction bases unmatched: 5. This CDR3 reads CASSLTGWNNEKLFF. For the CDR3, the DNA is TGTGCCAGCAGTTTGACAGGGTGGAATAATGAAAAACTGTTTTTT. Variable domain in full (rest from reference TRBV27 and TRBJ1-4): EAQVTQNPRYLITVTGKKLTVTCSQNMNHEYMSWYRQDPGLGLRQIYYSMNVEVTDKGDVPEGYKVSRKEKRNFPLILESPSPNQTSLYFCASSLTGWNNEKLFFGSGTQLSVL.

This clonotype showed up many times. The V and J genes are TRBV4-3 and TRBJ1-2; 7 bases line up with TRBD1. J lost 7 bases, V lost 4 bases, and 15 bases had no gene match. The CDR3 totals 16 residues. CDR1 LGHNA and CDR2 YSLEER come from the germline V gene. The CDR3 protein is CASSREVEQGLPGYTF. The CDR3 bases are TGCGCCAGCAGCCGTGAGGTAGAACAGGGGTTGCCTGGCTACACCTTC.

The chain combines TRBV20-1 with TRBJ2-7, with TRBD2 matching 13 bases. The length of the CDR3 is 14 residues. From germline, CDR1 is DFQATT and CDR2 SNEGSKA (reference sequence). V dropped 7 bases and J dropped 5; count of bases not matched to a gene: 8. CDR3 amino acids: CSGAGLAGSHEQYF. The DNA for the CDR3 is TGCAGTGGGGCGGGACTAGCGGGATCCCACGAGCAGTACTTC.

This clonotype has just a few counts. This chain links TRBV5-1 with TRBJ2-5; TRBD1 aligns across 12 bases. Germline lookup yields CDR1 SGHRS and CDR2 YFSETQ. The CDR3 is made up of 16 amino acids. V was clipped by 4 bases and J by 5 bases; unmatched bases: 9. CDR3 bases: TGCGCCAGCAGCCCATCCGGGACAGGGGGCGGCGAGACCCAGTACTTC. It codes for CASSPSGTGGGETQYF.

J is TRBJ2-1 and V is TRBV7-2; D possibly corresponds to TRBD2 (6 bases). CDR3 length: 15 amino acids. Germline V gene sequence: CDR1 SGHTA, CDR2 FQGNSA. V was shortened by 4 bases and J by 6 bases, with 16 bases between the two germline ends. In nucleotides, the CDR3 is TGTGCCAGCAGCTCTATGGGCGGGGCTTCCAATGAGCAGTTCTTC. Amino acids: CASSSMGGASNEQFF.

Only a few counts were recorded for this clonotype. The V and J genes are TRBV5-1 and TRBJ1-1, with 8 bases lining up with TRBD1. Germline values: CDR1 SGHRS, CDR2 YFSETQ. This CDR3 is built from 14 residues. The V and J ends lost 4 bases and 0 bases, in that order; junction bases with no gene match: 2. The CDR3 sequence: CASSKGQVNTEAFF. In DNA form, the CDR3 reads TGCGCCAGCAGCAAGGGACAGGTGAACACTGAAGCTTTCTTT.

The chain carries TRBV19 and TRBJ2-2, with 7 bases identical to TRBD1. This CDR3 has 15 residues. V was clipped by 4 bases and J by 1 base; unmatched bases: 3. From germline, CDR1 is LNHDA and CDR2 SQIVND (reference sequence). The CDR3 spells CASSRGTVNTGELFF. The CDR3 bases are TGTGCCAGTAGTAGGGGGACAGTGAACACCGGGGAGCTGTTTTTT. Based on the CDR3 plus reference TRBV19 and TRBJ2-2, the full variable domain is DGGITQSPKYLFRKEGQNVTLSCEQNLNHDAMYWYRQDPGQGLRLIYYSQIVNDFQKGDIAEGYSVSREKKESFPLTVTSAQKNPTAFYLCASSRGTVNTGELFFGEGSRLTVL.

Notes on this clonotype: Without the conserved terminal phenylalanine or tryptophan, this CDR3 likely stems from a read error. This chain uses TRBV27 with TRBJ1-2, with 8 bases that match TRBD1. The V gene end was trimmed by 3 bases and the J gene end by 8 bases; junction bases not matched to a gene: 5. Germline V gene data show CDR1 as MNHEY and CDR2 as SMNVEV (reference sequence). This CDR3 is built from 13 residues. CDR3 region: CASSFTGGLGYTL. The DNA for the CDR3 is TGTGCCAGCAGTTTCACAGGGGGTTTAGGCTACACCTTA.

The chain uses TRBV12-5 and TRBJ1-1, with 9 bases that match TRBD1. Germline trimming cut 4 bases from V and 1 base from J; bases unmatched to any gene: 1. The CDR3 is 14 amino acids. Germline loops: CDR1 LGHNT, CDR2 FRNRAP. This CDR3 is CASGWTGANTEAFF. CDR3 DNA sequence: TGTGCTAGTGGTTGGACAGGGGCGAACACTGAAGCTTTCTTT. Variable domain in full (rest from reference TRBV12-5 and TRBJ1-1): DARVTQTPRHKVTEMGQEVTMRCQPILGHNTVFWYRQTMMQGLELLAYFRNRAPLDDSGMPKDRFSAEMPDATLATLKIQPSEPRDSAVYFCASGWTGANTEAFFGQGTRLTVV.

This clonotype was found a few times. This chain connects TRBV20-1 to TRBJ1-1; D is unresolved. CDR3 length: 14 amino acids. Germline V CDR1 and CDR2: DFQATT, SNEGSKA (reference sequence). Deletions cut 3 bases from V and 3 bases from J, with 14 bases between. CDR3 protein: CSASLFERDTEAFF. As DNA, the CDR3 is TGCAGTGCTAGTCTCTTCGAGCGGGACACTGAAGCTTTCTTT.

This clonotype showed up just a few times. This chain links TRBV19 with TRBJ1-5; 7 nucleotides match TRBD1. This CDR3 comprises 15 residues. The V segment lost 3 bases and the J segment 5 bases; nucleotides outside the gene matches: 7. Germline V gives CDR1 LNHDA, CDR2 SQIVND (reference sequence). CDR3 sequence reads: CASSIGDSLYQPQHF. CDR3 coding DNA: TGTGCCAGTAGTATTGGGGACAGCCTTTATCAGCCCCAGCATTTT. The full variable domain, completed using reference TRBV19 and TRBJ1-5, is DGGITQSPKYLFRKEGQNVTLSCEQNLNHDAMYWYRQDPGQGLRLIYYSQIVNDFQKGDIAEGYSVSREKKESFPLTVTSAQKNPTAFYLCASSIGDSLYQPQHFGDGTRLSIL.

This chain joins TRBV12-3 or TRBV12-4 and TRBJ2-1; 9 nucleotides line up with TRBD2. The CDR3 covers 15 residues. The V gene end was trimmed by 6 bases and the J gene end by 8 bases; junction bases not matched to a gene: 11. The CDR3 DNA is TGTGCCAGCAGCCGTGGGTTAGCGGGAGTTTATGAGCAGTTCTTC. Amino acids: CASSRGLAGVYEQFF.

The J gene is TRBJ2-1, the V gene TRBV28, with D hard to call. CDR1 is MDHEN and CDR2 is SYDVKM in the germline V gene. The V and J ends lost 5 bases and 2 bases respectively, with 19 bases between them. This CDR3 spans 17 amino acids. CDR3 residues: CASSPPPGTLPYNEQFF. The CDR3 DNA sequence: TGTGCCAGCAGTCCACCGCCAGGAACTCTCCCCTACAATGAGCAGTTCTTC. Variable domain in full (rest from reference TRBV28 and TRBJ2-1): DVKVTQSSRYLVKRTGEKVFLECVQDMDHENMFWYRQDPGLGLRLIYFSYDVKMKEKGDIPEGYSVSREKKERFSLILESASTNQTSMYLCASSPPPGTLPYNEQFFGPGTRLTVL.